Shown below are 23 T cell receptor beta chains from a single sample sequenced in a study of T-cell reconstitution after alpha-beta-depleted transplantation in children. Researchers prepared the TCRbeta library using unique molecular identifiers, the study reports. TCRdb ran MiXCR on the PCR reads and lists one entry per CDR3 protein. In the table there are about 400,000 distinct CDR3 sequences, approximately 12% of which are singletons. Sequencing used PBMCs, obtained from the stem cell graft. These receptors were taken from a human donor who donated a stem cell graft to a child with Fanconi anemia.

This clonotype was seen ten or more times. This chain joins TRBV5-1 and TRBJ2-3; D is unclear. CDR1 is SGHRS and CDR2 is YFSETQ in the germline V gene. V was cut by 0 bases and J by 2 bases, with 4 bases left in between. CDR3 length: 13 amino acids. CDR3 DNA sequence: TGCGCCAGCAGCTTGGGTCCCACAGATACGCAGTATTTT. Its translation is CASSLGPTDTQYF. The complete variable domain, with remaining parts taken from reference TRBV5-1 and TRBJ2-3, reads KAGVTQTPRYLIKTRGQQVTLSCSPISGHRSVSWYQQTPGQGLQFLFEYFSETQRNKGNFPGRFSGRQFSNSRSEMNVSTLELGDSALYLCASSLGPTDTQYFGPGTRLTVL.

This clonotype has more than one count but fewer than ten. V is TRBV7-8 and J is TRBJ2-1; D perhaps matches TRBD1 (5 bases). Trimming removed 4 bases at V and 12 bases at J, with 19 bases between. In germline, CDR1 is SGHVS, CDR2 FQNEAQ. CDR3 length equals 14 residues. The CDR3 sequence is CASSSRTGYQWQFF. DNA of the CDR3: TGTGCCAGCAGCTCCCGCACAGGTTATCAGTGGCAGTTCTTC.

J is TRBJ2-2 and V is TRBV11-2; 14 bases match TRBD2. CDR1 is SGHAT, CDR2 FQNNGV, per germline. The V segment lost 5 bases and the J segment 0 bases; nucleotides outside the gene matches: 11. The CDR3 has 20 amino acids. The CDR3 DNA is TGTGCCAGCAGCCCATTCGCGGGACTAGCGGGGGATGCGAACACCGGGGAGCTGTTTTTT. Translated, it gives CASSPFAGLAGDANTGELFF.

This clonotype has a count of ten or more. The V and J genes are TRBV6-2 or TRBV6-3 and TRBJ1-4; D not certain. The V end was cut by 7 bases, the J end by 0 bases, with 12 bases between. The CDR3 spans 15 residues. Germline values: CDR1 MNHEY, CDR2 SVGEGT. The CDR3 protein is CASTETFATNEKLFF. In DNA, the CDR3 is TGTGCCAGCACCGAGACGTTTGCAACTAATGAAAAACTGTTTTTT.

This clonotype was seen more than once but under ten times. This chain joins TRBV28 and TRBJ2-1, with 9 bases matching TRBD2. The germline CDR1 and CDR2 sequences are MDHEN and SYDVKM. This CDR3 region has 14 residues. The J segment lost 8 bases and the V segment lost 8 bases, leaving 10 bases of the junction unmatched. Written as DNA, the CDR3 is TGTGCCAGCCTCAGCGGGGGGTTTCGGGATGAGCAGTTCTTC. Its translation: CASLSGGFRDEQFF.

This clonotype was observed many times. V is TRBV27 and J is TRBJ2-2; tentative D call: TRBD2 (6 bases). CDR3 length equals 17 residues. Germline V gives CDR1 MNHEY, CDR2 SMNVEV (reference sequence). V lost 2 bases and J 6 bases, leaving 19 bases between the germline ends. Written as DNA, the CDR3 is TGTGCCAGCAGTTTAGCGGGGCCTCCGAATTGGGCCGGGGAGCTGTTTTTT. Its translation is CASSLAGPPNWAGELFF.

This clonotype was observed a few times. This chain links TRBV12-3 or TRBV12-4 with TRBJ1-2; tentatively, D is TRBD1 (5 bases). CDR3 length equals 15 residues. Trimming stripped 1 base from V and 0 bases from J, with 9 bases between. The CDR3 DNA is TGTGCCAGCAGTTTAGGGGGACCATCTAACTATGGCTACACCTTC. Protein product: CASSLGGPSNYGYTF.

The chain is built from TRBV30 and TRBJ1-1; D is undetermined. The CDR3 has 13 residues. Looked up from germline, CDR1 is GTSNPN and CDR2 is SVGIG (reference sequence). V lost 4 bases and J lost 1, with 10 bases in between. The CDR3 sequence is CAWTPLGNTEAFF. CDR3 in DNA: TGTGCCTGGACCCCCTTAGGGAACACTGAAGCTTTCTTT.

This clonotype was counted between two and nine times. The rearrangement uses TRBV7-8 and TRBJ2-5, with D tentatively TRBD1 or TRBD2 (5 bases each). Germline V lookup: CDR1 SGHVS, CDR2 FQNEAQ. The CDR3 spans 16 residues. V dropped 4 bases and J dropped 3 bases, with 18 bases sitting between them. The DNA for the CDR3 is TGTGCCAGCAGCTCGGAGGCGTCAGGGATGGAAGAGACCCAGTACTTC. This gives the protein CASSSEASGMEETQYF.

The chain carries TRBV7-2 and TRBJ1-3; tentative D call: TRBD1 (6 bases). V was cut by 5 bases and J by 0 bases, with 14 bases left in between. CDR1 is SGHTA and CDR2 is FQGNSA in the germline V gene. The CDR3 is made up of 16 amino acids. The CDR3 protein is CASSPAGGASGNTIYF. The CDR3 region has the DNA TGTGCCAGCAGCCCCGCCGGGGGGGCCTCTGGAAACACCATATATTTT.

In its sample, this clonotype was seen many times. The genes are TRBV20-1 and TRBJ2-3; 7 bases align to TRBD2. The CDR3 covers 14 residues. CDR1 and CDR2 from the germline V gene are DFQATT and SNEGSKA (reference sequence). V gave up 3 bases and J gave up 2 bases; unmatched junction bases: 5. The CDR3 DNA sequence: TGCAGTGCTAGGGGGCGGGGGAACACAGATACGCAGTATTTT. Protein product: CSARGRGNTDTQYF.

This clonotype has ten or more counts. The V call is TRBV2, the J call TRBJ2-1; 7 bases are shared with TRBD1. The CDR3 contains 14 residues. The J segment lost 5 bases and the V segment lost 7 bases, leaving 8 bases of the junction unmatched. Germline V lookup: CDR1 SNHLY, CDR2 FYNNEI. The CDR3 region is CASNTGTEHNEQFF. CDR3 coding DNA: TGTGCCAGCAATACCGGGACAGAACACAATGAGCAGTTCTTC.

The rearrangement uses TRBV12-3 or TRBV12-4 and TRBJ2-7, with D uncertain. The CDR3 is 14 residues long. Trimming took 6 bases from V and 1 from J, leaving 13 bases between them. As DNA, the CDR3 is TGTGCCAGCAGAGCCGGGTCCGTATCCTACGAGCAGTACTTC. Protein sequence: CASRAGSVSYEQYF.

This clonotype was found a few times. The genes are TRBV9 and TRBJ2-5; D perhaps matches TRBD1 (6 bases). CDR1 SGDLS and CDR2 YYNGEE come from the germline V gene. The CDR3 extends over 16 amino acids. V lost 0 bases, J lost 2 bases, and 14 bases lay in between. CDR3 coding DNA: TGTGCCAGCAGCGTAGGTCAGCCGAGGGGGCAAGAGACCCAGTACTTC. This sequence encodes CASSVGQPRGQETQYF.

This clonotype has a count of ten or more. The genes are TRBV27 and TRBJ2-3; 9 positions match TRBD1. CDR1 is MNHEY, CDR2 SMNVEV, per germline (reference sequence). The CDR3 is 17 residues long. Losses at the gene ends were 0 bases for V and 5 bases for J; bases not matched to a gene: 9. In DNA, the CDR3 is TGTGCCAGCAGTTTATCGGGTCCGGGACAGGGACGAGATACGCAGTATTTT. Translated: CASSLSGPGQGRDTQYF.

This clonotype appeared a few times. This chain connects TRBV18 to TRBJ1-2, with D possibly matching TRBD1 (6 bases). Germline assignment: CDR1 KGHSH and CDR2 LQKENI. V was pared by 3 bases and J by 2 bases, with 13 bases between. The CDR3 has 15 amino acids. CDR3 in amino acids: CASSPSTGNNYGYTF. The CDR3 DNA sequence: TGTGCCAGCTCACCGTCGACAGGAAACAACTATGGCTACACCTTC. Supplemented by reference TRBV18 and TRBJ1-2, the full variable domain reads NAGVMQNPRHLVRRRGQEARLRCSPMKGHSHVYWYRQLPEEGLKFMVYLQKENIIDESGMPKERFSAEFPKEGPSILRIQQVVRGDSAAYFCASSPSTGNNYGYTFGSGTRLTVV.

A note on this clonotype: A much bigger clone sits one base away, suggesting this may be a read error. CDR3 residues: CSVVGGGPNEQFF. CDR3 coding DNA: TGCAGCGTTGTGGGGGGGGGCCCCAATGAGCAGTTCTTC. The chain has TRBV29-1 and TRBJ2-1; perhaps TRBD2 as D (7 bases). From germline, CDR1 is SQVTM and CDR2 ANQGSEA. The V gene lost 4 bases and the J gene lost 6 bases, with 13 bases spanning the gap. This CDR3 is 13 amino acids long.

The CDR3 DNA follows: TGCGCCAGCAGTGAGTCGGCAGGCCCCTTCAGCACTGAAGCTTTCTTT. Amino acid sequence: CASSESAGPFSTEAFF. The V and J genes are TRBV10-2 and TRBJ1-1; D not resolved. Germline lookup yields CDR1 WSHSY and CDR2 SAAADI. Trimming took off 0 bases at V and 4 bases at J, with 15 bases between the two ends. The CDR3 is 16 residues long.

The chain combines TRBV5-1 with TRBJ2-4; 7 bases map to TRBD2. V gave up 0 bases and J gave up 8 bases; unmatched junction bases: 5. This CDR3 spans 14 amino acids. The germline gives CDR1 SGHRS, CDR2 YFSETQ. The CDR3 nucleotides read TGCGCCAGCAGCTTGGATTCAGGGAGGGACATTCAGTACTTC. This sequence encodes CASSLDSGRDIQYF.

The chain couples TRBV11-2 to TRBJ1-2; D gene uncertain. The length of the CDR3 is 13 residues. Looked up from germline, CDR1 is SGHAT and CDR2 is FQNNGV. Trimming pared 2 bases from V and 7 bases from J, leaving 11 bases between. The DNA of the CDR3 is TGTGCCAGCAGCTTAAGTAGAGGCGTTGGCTACACCTTC. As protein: CASSLSRGVGYTF. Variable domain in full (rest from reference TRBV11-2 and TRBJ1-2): EAGVAQSPRYKIIEKRQSVAFWCNPISGHATLYWYQQILGQGPKLLIQFQNNGVVDDSQLPKDRFSAERLKGVDSTLKIQPAKLEDSAVYLCASSLSRGVGYTFGSGTRLTVV.

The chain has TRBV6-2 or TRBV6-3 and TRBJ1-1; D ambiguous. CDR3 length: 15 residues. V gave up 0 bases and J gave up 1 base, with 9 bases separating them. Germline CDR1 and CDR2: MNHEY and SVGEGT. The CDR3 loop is CASSYSDGPNTEAFF. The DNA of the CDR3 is TGTGCCAGCAGTTACTCCGACGGACCGAACACTGAAGCTTTCTTT.

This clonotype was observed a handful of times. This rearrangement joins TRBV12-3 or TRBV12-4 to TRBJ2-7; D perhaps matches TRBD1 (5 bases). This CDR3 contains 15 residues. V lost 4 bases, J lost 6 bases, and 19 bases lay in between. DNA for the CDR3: TGTGCCAGCAGTTCTAGGGGTGTAATTGAAGGCGAGCAGTACTTC. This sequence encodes CASSSRGVIEGEQYF.

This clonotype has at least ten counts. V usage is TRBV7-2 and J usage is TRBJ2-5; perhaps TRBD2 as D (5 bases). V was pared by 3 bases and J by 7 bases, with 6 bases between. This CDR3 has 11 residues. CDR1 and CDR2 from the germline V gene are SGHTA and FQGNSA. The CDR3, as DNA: TGTGCCAGCAGCTTTGAGGGGACCCAGTACTTC. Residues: CASSFEGTQYF.